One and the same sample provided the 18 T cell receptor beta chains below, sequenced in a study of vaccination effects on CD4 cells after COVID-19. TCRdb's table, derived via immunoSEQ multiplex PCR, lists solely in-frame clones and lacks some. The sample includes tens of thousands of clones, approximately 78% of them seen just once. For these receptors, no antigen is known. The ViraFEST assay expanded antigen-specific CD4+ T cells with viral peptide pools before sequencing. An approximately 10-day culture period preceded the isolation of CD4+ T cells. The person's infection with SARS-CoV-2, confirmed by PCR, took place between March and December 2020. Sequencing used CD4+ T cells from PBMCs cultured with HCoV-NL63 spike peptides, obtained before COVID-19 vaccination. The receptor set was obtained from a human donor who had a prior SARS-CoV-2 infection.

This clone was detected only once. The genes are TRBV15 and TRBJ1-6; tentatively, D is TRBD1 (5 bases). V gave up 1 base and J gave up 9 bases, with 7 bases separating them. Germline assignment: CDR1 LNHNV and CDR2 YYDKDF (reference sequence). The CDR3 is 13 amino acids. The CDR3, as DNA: TGTGCCACCAGCAGAGGGGGGGGTTCACCCCTCCACTTT. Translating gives CATSRGGGSPLHF. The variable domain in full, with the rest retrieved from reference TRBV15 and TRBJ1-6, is DAMVIQNPRYQVTQFGKPVTLSCSQTLNHNVMYWYQQKSSQAPKLLFHYYDKDFNNEADTPDNFQSRRPNTSFCFLDIRSPGLGDTAMYLCATSRGGGSPLHFGNGTRLTVT.

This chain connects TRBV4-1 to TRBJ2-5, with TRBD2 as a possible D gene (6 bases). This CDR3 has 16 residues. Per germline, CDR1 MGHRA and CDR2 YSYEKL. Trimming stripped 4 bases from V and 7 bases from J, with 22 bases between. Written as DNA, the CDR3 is TGCGCCAGCAGCCCAACCGGCGGGACGGGATGGCGGACCCAGTACTTC. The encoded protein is CASSPTGGTGWRTQYF.

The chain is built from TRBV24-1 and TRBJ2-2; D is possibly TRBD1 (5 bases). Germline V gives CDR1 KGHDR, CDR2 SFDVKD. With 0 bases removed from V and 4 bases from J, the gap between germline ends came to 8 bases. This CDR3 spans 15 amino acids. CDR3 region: CATSDLGHPTGELFF. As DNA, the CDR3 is TGTGCCACCAGTGATTTGGGACATCCCACCGGGGAGCTGTTTTTT.

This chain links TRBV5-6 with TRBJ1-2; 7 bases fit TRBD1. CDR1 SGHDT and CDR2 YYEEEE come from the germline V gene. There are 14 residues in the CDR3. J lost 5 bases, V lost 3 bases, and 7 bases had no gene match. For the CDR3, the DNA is TGTGCCAGCAGCTCGTATGACAGGGATTATGGCTACACCTTC. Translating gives CASSSYDRDYGYTF.

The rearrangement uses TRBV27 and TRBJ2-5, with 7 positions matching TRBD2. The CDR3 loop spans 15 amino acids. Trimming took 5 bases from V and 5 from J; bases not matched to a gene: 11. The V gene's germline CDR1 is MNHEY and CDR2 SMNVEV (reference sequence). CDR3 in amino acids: CASSTQRGAFETQYF. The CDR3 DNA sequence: TGTGCCAGCAGTACCCAGCGGGGCGCGTTTGAGACCCAGTACTTC.

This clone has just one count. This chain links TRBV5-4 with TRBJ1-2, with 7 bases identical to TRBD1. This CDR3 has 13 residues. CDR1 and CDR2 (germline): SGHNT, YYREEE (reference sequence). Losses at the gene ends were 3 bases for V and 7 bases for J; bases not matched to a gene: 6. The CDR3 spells CASSSHRGAGYTF. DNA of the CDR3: TGTGCCAGCAGCTCGCACAGGGGAGCTGGCTACACCTTC.

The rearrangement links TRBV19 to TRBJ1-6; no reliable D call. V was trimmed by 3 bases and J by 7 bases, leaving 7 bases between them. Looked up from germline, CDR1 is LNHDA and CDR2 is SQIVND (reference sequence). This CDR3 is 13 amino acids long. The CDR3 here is CASSIEDNSPLHF. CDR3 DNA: TGTGCCAGTAGTATTGAGGACAATTCACCCCTCCACTTT.

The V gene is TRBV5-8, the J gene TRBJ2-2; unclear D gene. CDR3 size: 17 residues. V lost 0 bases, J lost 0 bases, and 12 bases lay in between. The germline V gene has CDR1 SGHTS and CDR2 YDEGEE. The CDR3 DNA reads TGTGCCAGCAGCTTGGCGTACCAGGCAACGAACACCGGGGAGCTGTTTTTT. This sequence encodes CASSLAYQATNTGELFF.

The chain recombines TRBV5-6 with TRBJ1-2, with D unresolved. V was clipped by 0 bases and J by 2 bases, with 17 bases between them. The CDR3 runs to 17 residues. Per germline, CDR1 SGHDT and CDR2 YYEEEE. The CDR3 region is CASSLAVERRVNYGYTF. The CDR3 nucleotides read TGTGCCAGCAGCTTGGCCGTAGAGAGGAGGGTAAACTATGGCTACACCTTC.

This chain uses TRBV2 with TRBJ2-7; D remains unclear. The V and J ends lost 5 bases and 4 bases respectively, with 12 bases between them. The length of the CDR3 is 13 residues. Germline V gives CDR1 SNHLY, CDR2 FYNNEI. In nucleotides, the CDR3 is TGTGCCAGCAGTCCCATAGTAGTATACGAGCAGTACTTC. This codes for CASSPIVVYEQYF.

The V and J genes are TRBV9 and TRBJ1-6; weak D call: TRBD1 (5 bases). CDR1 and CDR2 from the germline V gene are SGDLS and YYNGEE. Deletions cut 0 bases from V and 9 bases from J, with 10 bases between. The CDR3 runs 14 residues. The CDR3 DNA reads TGTGCCAGCAGCGTAGCTGGGGGTAGTTCACCCCTCCACTTT. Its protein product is CASSVAGGSSPLHF.

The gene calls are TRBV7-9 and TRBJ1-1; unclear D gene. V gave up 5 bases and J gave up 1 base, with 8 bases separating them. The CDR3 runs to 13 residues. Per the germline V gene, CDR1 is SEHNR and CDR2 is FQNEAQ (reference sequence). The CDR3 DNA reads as TGTGCCAGCAGCCCACAAGGGAACACTGAAGCTTTCTTT. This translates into CASSPQGNTEAFF.

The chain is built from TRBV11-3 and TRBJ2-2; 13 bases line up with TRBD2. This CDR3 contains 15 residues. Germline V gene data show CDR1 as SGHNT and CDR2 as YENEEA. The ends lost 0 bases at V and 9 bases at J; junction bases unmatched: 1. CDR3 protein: CASSLDGTSGRELFF. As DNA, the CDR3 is TGTGCCAGCAGCTTAGATGGGACTAGCGGGAGGGAGCTGTTTTTT.

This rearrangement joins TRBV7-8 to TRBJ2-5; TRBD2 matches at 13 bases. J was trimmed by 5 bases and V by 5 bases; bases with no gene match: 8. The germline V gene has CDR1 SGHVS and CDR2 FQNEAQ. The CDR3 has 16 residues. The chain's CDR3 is CASSPRTSGRFETQYF. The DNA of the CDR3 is TGTGCCAGCAGCCCGAGGACTAGCGGGAGATTTGAGACCCAGTACTTC.

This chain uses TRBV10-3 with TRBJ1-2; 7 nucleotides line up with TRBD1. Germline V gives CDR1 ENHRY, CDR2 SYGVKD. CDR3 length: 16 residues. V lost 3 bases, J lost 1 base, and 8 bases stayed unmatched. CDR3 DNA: TGTGCCATCAGTGAAAGAAGGGACAGCCTTAACTATGGCTACACCTTC. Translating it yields CAISERRDSLNYGYTF.

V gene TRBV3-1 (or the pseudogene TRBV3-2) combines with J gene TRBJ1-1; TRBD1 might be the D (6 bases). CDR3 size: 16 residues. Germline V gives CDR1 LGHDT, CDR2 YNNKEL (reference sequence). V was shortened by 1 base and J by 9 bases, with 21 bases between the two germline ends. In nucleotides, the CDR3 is TGTGCCAGCAGCCAAGGTCTTGTCGGTTCGGGGGGCCAAGCTTTCTTT. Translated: CASSQGLVGSGGQAFF.

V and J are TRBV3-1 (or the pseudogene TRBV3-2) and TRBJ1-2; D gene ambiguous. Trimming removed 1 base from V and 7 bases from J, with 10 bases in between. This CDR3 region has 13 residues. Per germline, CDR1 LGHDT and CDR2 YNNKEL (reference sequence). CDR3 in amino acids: CASSQGWTFGYTF. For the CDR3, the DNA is TGTGCCAGCAGCCAAGGGTGGACTTTTGGCTACACCTTC.

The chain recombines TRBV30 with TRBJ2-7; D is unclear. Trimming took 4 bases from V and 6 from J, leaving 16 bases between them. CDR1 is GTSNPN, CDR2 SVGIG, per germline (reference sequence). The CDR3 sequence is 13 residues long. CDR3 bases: TGTGCCTGGACCAAGGGTCCCTGGGGCGAGCAGTACTTC. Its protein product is CAWTKGPWGEQYF.